The 6 T cell receptor beta chains in this list originate from one sample, sequenced in a study of graft-versus-host responses after intestinal transplantation (dated by TCRdb to about 2021). What these receptors recognize is not known. Preparation of the library involved the immunoSEQ multiplex PCR assay. TCRdb took this table from immuneACCESS and kept in-frame rearrangements with V and J called. Such tables lack part of the clones; where checked against another copy, unresolved V genes explain under half of the gap, and the rest is unexplained. The sample table lists about 120,000 clones, over 85% of them with a count of one. The ten biggest clones cover more than 0.09% of the sample. This sample's time point label indicates: cells obtained before transplantation from donor or recipient. Material: unstimulated CD4+ T cells sorted from spleen or lymph node cells, obtained before intestinal transplant. The receptor set was obtained from a human donor who received an intestinal transplant.

The chain combines TRBV5-1 with TRBJ2-2, with TRBD2 matching 14 bases. Germline CDR1 and CDR2: SGHRS and YFSETQ. The CDR3 contains 19 residues. Trimming removed 4 bases from V and 4 bases from J; junction bases left unmatched: 12. As DNA, the CDR3 is TGCGCCAGCAGCATCACCCTTAAGACTAGCGGGAGGGCCACCGGGGAGCTGTTTTTT. Translated: CASSITLKTSGRATGELFF.

The chain is built from TRBV7-9 and TRBJ2-7; D gene unclear. V lost 8 bases and J 3 bases, leaving 14 bases between the germline ends. This CDR3 has 13 residues. The germline gives CDR1 SEHNR, CDR2 FQNEAQ (reference sequence). Here the CDR3 DNA reads TGTGCCAGCTCCCGCGGTCCGCTCTACGAGCAGTACTTC. This encodes CASSRGPLYEQYF.

This sequence joins TRBV9 and TRBJ2-6; a possible D gene is TRBD2 (5 bases). The CDR3 consists of 16 residues. V gave up 4 bases and J gave up 1 base, with 12 bases separating them. CDR1 and CDR2 from the germline V gene are SGDLS and YYNGEE. CDR3 nucleotide sequence: TGTGCCAGCAGCCCCGGCCGGGGATCTGGGGCCAACGTCCTGACTTTC. Translation: CASSPGRGSGANVLTF.

The chain couples TRBV11-3 to TRBJ2-1; a possible D gene is TRBD2 (6 bases). CDR3 length: 14 amino acids. V lost 5 bases and J 9 bases, leaving 17 bases between the germline ends. In germline, CDR1 is SGHNT, CDR2 YENEEA. CDR3 residues: CASSPGGFMSEQFF. The CDR3 DNA reads as TGTGCCAGCAGCCCCGGGGGTTTTATGAGTGAGCAGTTCTTC.

The rearrangement links TRBV7-9 to TRBJ1-2; a weak D match, TRBD1 (6 bases). Trimming shortened V by 0 bases and J by 7 bases, and 12 bases separated the two germline ends. This CDR3 has 14 residues. The germline CDR1 and CDR2 sequences are SEHNR and FQNEAQ (reference sequence). The DNA of the CDR3 is TGTGCCAGCAGCTTAGCCAGGGGAGGAGGTGGCTACACCTTC. It specifies CASSLARGGGGYTF.

The CDR3 nucleotides are TGTGCCAGCAGCTTTAACGGTGGGATAGGTAATGAAAAACTGTTTTTT. This translates into CASSFNGGIGNEKLFF. The J gene is TRBJ1-4, the V gene TRBV7-9, with D hard to call. The CDR3 covers 16 residues. V was shortened by 3 bases and J by 4 bases, with 15 bases between the two germline ends. The germline CDR1 and CDR2 sequences are SEHNR and FQNEAQ (reference sequence). The entire variable domain, with the rest obtained from reference TRBV7-9 and TRBJ1-4, is as follows: DTGVSQNPRHKITKRGQNVTFRCDPISEHNRLYWYRQTLGQGPEFLTYFQNEAQLEKSRLLSDRFSAERPKGSFSTLEIQRTEQGDSAMYLCASSFNGGIGNEKLFFGSGTQLSVL.